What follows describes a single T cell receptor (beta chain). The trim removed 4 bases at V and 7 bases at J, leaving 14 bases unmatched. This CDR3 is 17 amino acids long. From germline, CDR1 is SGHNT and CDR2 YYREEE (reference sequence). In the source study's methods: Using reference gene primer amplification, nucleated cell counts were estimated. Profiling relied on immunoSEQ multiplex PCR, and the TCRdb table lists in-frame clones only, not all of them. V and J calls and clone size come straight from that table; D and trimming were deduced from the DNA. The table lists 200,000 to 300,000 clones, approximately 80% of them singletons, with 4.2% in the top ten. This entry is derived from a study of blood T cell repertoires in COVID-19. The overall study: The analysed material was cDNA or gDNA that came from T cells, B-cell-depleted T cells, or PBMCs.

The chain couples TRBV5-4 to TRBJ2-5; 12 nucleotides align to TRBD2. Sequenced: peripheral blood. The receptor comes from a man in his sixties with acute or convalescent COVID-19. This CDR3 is CASSAPSSGGDFGTQYF. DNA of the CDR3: TGTGCCAGCAGCGCACCCTCTAGCGGGGGGGATTTTGGGACCCAGTACTTC.